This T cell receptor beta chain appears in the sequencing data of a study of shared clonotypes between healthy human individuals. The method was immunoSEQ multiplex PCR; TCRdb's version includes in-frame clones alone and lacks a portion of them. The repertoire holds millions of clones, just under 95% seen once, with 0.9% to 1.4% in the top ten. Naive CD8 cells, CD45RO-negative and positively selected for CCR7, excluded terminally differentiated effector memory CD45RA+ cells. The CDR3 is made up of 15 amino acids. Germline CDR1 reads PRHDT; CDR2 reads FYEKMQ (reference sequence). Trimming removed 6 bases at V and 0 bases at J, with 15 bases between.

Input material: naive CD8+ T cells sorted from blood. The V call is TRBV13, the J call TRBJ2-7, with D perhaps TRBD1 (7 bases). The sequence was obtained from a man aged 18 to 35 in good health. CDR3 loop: CASSSGGSFSYEQYF. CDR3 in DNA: TGTGCCAGCAGTTCAGGGGGGTCCTTCTCCTACGAGCAGTACTTC.